This entry concerns a single T cell receptor beta chain. Its antigen is still unknown. Molecular barcoding with unique molecular identifiers was used for the TCRbeta library. Each CDR3 protein is one row after TCRdb ran MiXCR on the PCR reads. The sample has 250,000 to 350,000 distinct CDR3 sequences, over 20% seen once; the top ten hold around 9.9%. The sample belongs to a study of T-cell reconstitution after alpha-beta-depleted transplantation in children. Points from the study as a whole: Hyperexpanded clones declined; after one year, newly produced T cells mostly supplied diversity.

The CDR3 spans 15 residues. V lost 6 bases and J lost 0, with 14 bases in between. Germline V gene sequence: CDR1 SGHRS, CDR2 YFSETQ. This clonotype originated in a male patient aged 5 to 17 who had a stem cell transplant for acute lymphoblastic leukemia, so the T cells may come from the graft donor. The chain is built from TRBV5-1 and TRBJ2-3; D is possibly TRBD1 (6 bases). This specimen was PBMCs, mostly from graft donor cells, taken 180 days after TCRalphabeta/CD19-depleted stem cell transplant. The CDR3 sequence: CASNQGWASTDTQYF. CDR3 nucleotide sequence: TGCGCCAGCAACCAGGGGTGGGCGAGCACAGATACGCAGTATTTT.